This record covers a single T cell receptor beta chain. Its binding antigen is unknown. Base qualities are not provided; no much larger clone lies one nucleotide away. Reading the label with the study, this specimen's time point is: around 24 weeks on oral tofacitinib. The sample's treatment or condition label, decoded: oral pan-JAK inhibitor, 5-10 mg twice daily. Lesional scalp punch biopsies and peripheral blood were obtained from alopecia areata patients. PBMCs were separated by density centrifugation and stained for CD3, CD4 and CD8, after which CD4+ and CD8+ T cells were sorted on a FACSAria. The germline V gene (reference sequence) supplies CDR1 MNHNY and CDR2 SVGAGI. From the cysteine up to the phenylalanine, the CDR3 has a length of 14 residues. The DNA shown is the 42-base CDR3, in frame from base 1. V is cut by 2 bases and J by 3 bases, and the space between the germline ends is 9 bases. These data belong to a study of CD8+ T cells in alopecia areata listed by TCRdb under 2018. In terms of the full investigation: Treated patients were enrolled in an open-label pilot trial of oral tofacitinib at 5 to 10 mg twice daily for moderate-to-severe alopecia areata. Disease severity in treated patients was measured with the SALT score, which quantifies the percentage of affected scalp surface area. immunoSEQ multiplex PCR using 35 Vbeta forward primers and 13 Jbeta reverse primers was used to amplify TCRbeta CDR3 regions. On the human side, TCRbeta sequencing was run on scalp tissue and on sorted CD4+ and CD8+ peripheral blood T cells from healthy controls and from alopecia areata patients with either patchy or totalis/universalis disease. Biopsies were taken from tofacitinib-treated patients at baseline and again at 4 and 24 weeks into treatment, and several of those patients also had a later scalp biopsy. High-throughput TCRbeta sequencing was used to examine T cell clonal expansion in alopecia areata in both the C3H/HeJ mouse model and human patients. RNA was extracted with the PAXgene miRNA kit for fixed scalp, the miRNeasy kit for PBMCs, and the RNeasy kit for mouse skin. Tofacitinib was given for 6 to 18 months, followed by 6 months of follow-up off drug to assess delayed response and recurrence. Clonality in the scalp was compared among normal scalp (n=4), patchy alopecia areata scalp (n=8), and alopecia totalis/universalis scalp (n=8).

The research as a whole found: Resident alphabeta T cells in normal human skin are also sequenced, complicating scalp TCR repertoire analysis, unlike mouse skin dominated by gammadelta T cells. Compared with normal scalp, lesional scalp had higher clonality and more expanded CD8+ clones, particularly in alopecia totalis/universalis, a pattern that suggests antigenic drive. During tofacitinib treatment, many expanded lesional clones stuck around in both scalp and blood, and this persistence may partly explain why relapse happens after treatment is stopped. Because the treated cohort was small and had only one nonresponder, larger studies are needed to examine links between baseline CD8+ expansion and response. Tofacitinib significantly lowered scalp clonality and the number of expanded CD8+ clones among the top 100 scalp clones. Shared TCR sequences between patients were less evident than in mice, which may be partly attributable to HLA diversity in the patient population.

The receptor library was made with the immunoSEQ multiplex PCR assay. To provide template for TCR sequencing, every sample had RNA extracted and reverse transcribed into cDNA. First-strand cDNA was synthesized with SuperScript III using a 2:1 mix of oligo-dT and random hexamers. Amplification bias was assessed with a synthetic immune receptor repertoire, and residual bias was removed computationally. In the source study's methods: Raw reads were preprocessed for error removal, and CDR3 was defined according to IMGT conventions as running from the conserved cysteine to phenylalanine. Clonality was computed by normalizing Shannon entropy by log2 of the number of productive unique TCRs and subtracting the result from 1. Whether each scalp clone was CD4 or CD8 was inferred by checking scalp TCRbeta sequences against the CD4 and CD8 repertoires from sorted blood. TCRdb obtained this table from immuneACCESS and retained in-frame rearrangements with V and J assigned. These tables miss some clones; where compared with another copy, unresolved V genes account for less than half of the shortfall, and the remainder is unexplained. That table is the source of V, J and clone size, and D and trimming were worked out from the DNA. This sample gives 100,000 to 130,000 clones in total; roughly 84% of them show up just once. The ten largest clones capture around 25% of the sample.

The specimen was CD8+ T cells sorted from blood, collected at week 24, from a patient treated with tofacitinib. The chain is made from TRBV6-6 and TRBJ2-3, with no confident D gene call. The sequence came from a human donor with alopecia areata. The CDR3 loop reads CASSYSWDTDTQYF. The nucleotide sequence is TGTGCCAGCAGTTACAGTTGGGATACAGATACGCAGTATTTT.